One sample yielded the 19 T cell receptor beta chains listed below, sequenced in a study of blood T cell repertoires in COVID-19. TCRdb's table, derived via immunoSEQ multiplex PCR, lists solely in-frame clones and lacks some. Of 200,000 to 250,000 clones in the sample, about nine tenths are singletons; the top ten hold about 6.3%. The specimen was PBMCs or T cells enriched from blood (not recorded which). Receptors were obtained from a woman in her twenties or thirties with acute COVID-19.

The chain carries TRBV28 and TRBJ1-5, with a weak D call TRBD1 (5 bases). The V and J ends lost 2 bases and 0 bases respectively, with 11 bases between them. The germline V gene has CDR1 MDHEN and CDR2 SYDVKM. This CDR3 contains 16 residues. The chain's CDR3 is CASSLAAGLSNQPQHF. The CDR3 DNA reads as TGTGCCAGCAGTTTAGCGGCAGGGCTTAGCAATCAGCCCCAGCATTTT.

CDR3 in DNA: TGCGCCAGCAGTGTTGGAGGGGGCGACGGGTACGAGCAGTACTTC. This translates into CASSVGGGDGYEQYF. V gene TRBV5-1 combines with J gene TRBJ2-7, with a tentative D call TRBD1 (7 bases). CDR3 length: 15 residues. The V end lost 5 bases, the J end lost 4 bases, and 19 bases lay between the germline ends. Germline-derived CDR1 and CDR2 are SGHRS and YFSETQ.

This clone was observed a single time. Here the CDR3 DNA reads TGTGCCGGGGTACAGGGAGTCGCGCAGTATTTT. Its translation: CAGVQGVAQYF. The rearrangement uses TRBV30 and TRBJ2-3, with TRBD1 as a possible D gene (6 bases). CDR3 size: 11 residues. The V and J ends lost 8 bases and 10 bases respectively, with 16 bases between them. Germline V gives CDR1 GTSNPN, CDR2 SVGIG (reference sequence). Combining the CDR3 with reference TRBV30 and TRBJ2-3 gives the whole variable domain SQTIHQWPATLVQPVGSPLSLECTVEGTSNPNLYWYRQAAGRGLQLLFYSVGIGQISSEVPQNLSASRPQDRQFILSSKKLLLSDSGFYLCAGVQGVAQYFGPGTRLTVL.

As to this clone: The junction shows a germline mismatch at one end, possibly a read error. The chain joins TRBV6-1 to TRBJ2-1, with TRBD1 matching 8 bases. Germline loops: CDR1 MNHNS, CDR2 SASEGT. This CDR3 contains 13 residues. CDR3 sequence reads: CASSEDPGGPTVF. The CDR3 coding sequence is TGTGCCAGCAGTGAAGACCCAGGGGGCCCCACGGTCTTC.

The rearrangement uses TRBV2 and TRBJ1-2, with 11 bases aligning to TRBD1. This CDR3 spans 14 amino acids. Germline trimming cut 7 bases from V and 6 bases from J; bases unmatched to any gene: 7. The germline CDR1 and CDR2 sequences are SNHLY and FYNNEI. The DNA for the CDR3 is TGTGCCAGCACCGGGACAGGGGGTCGACATGGCTACACCTTC. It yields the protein CASTGTGGRHGYTF.

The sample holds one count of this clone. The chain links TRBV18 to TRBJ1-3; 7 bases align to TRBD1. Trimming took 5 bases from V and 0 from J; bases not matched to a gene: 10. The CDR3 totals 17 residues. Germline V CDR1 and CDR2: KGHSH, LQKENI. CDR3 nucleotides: TGTGCCAGCTCATCCTCGACAGGGTCCATCTCTGGAAACACCATATATTTT. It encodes CASSSSTGSISGNTIYF.

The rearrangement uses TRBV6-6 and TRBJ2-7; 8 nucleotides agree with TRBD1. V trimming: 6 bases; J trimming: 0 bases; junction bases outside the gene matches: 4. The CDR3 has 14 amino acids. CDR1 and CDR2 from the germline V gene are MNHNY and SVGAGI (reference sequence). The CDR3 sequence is CASSPGTGSYEQYF. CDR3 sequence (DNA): TGTGCCAGCAGCCCGGGGACAGGCTCCTACGAGCAGTACTTC.

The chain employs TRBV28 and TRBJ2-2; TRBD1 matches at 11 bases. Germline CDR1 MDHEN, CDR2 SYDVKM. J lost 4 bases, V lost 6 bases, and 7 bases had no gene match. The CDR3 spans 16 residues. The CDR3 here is CASSARDRGVTGELFF. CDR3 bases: TGTGCCAGCAGCGCCCGGGACAGGGGGGTCACCGGGGAGCTGTTTTTT.

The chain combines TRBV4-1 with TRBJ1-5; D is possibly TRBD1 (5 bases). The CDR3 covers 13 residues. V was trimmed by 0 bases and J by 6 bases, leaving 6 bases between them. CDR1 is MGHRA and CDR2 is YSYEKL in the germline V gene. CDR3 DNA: TGCGCCAGCAGCCAAGAGGGGGGTCAGCCCCAGCATTTT. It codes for CASSQEGGQPQHF.

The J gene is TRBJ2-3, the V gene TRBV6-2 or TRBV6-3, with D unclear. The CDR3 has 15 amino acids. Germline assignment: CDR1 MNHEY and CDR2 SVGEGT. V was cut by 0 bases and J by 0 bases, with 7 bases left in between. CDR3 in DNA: TGTGCCAGCAGTTACTCGCACTATAGCACAGATACGCAGTATTTT. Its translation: CASSYSHYSTDTQYF.

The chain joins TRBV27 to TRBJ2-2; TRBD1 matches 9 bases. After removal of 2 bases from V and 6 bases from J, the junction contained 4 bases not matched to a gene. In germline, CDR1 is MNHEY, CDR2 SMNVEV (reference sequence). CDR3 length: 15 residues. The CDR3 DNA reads TGTGCCAGCAGTTTAAGGGGACAGGGACCCGGGGAGCTGTTTTTT. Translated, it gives CASSLRGQGPGELFF.

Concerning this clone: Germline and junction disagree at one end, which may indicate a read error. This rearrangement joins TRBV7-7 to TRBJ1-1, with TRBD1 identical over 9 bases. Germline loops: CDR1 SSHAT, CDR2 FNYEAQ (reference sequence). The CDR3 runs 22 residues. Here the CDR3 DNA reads TGTGCTAGCAGCTTCTACGAGACCGACCGGGACAGGGAAGGAGAGGCGAGCGCTGAAGCTTTCTTT. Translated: CASSFYETDRDREGEASAEAFF.

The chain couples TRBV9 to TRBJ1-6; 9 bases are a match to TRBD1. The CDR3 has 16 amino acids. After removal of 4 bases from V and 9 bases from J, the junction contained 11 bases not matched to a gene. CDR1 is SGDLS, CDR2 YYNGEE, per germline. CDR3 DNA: TGTGCCAGCAGCAGACAACCCGGGACAGGGTCTTCACCCCTCCACTTT. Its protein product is CASSRQPGTGSSPLHF.

CDR3 sequence (DNA): TGTGCCAGTAGTATGCGACAACAGGGTAAGACCTCCTACGAGCAGTACTTC. Encoded protein: CASSMRQQGKTSYEQYF. The rearrangement uses TRBV19 and TRBJ2-7, with a possible D match to TRBD1 (6 bases). The CDR3 runs 17 residues. Trimming stripped 3 bases from V and 0 bases from J, with 18 bases between. CDR1 and CDR2 from the germline V gene are LNHDA and SQIVND (reference sequence).

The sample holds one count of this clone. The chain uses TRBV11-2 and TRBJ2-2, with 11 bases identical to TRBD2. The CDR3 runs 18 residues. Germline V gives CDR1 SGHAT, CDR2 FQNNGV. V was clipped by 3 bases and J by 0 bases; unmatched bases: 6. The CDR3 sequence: CASSFRLAGIANTGELFF. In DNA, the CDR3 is TGTGCCAGCAGCTTCCGACTAGCGGGGATCGCGAACACCGGGGAGCTGTTTTTT. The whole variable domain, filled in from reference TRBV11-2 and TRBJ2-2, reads EAGVAQSPRYKIIEKRQSVAFWCNPISGHATLYWYQQILGQGPKLLIQFQNNGVVDDSQLPKDRFSAERLKGVDSTLKIQPAKLEDSAVYLCASSFRLAGIANTGELFFGEGSRLTVL.

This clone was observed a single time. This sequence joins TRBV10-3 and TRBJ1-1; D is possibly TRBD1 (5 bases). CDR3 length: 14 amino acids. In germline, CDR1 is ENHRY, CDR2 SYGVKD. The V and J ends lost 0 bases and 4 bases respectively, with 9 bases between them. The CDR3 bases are TGTGCCATCAGTGAGTCGAAAGGGGTCACTGAAGCTTTCTTT. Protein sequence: CAISESKGVTEAFF.

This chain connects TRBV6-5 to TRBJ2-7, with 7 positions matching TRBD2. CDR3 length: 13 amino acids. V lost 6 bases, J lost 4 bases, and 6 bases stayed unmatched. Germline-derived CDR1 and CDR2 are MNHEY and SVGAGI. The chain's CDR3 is CASSWEGGYEQYF. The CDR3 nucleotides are TGTGCCAGCAGCTGGGAGGGCGGATACGAGCAGTACTTC.

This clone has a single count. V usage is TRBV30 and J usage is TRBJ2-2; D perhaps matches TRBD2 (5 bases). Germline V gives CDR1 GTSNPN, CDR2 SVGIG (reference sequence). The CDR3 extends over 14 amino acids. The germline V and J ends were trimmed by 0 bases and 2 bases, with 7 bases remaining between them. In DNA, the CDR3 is TGTGCCTGGAGTGTACGGGGAAACACCGGGGAGCTGTTTTTT. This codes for CAWSVRGNTGELFF.

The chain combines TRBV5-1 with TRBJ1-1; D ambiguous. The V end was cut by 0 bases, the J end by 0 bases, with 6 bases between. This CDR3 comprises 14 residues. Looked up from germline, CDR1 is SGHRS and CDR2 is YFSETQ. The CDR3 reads CASSLGPMNTEAFF. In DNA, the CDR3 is TGCGCCAGCAGCTTGGGGCCGATGAACACTGAAGCTTTCTTT.